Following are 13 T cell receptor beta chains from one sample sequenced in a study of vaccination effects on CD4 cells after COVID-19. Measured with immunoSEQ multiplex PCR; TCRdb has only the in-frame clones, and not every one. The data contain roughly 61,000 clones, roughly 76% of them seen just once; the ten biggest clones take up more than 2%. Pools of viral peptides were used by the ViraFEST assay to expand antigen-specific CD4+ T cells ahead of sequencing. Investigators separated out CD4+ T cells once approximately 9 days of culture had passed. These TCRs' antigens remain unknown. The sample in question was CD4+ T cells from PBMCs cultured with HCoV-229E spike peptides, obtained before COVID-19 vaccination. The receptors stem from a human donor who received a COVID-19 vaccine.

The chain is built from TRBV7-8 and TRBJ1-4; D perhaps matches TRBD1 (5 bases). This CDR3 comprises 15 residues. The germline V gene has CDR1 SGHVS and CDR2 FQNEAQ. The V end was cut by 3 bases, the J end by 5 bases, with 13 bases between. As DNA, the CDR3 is TGTGCCAGCAGCTTGGACCAGGGCCGAAATGAAAAACTGTTTTTT. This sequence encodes CASSLDQGRNEKLFF. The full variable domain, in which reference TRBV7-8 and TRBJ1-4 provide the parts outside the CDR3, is GAGVSQSPRYKVAKRGQDVALRCDPISGHVSLFWYQQALGQGPEFLTYFQNEAQLDKSGLPSDRFFAERPEGSVSTLKIQRTQQEDSAVYLCASSLDQGRNEKLFFGSGTQLSVL.

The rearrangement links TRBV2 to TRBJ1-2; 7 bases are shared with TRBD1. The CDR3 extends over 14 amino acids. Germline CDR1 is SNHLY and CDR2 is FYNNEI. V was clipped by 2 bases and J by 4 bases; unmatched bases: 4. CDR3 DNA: TGTGCCAGCAGTGAACAGGGGACAGCCTATGGCTACACCTTC. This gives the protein CASSEQGTAYGYTF.

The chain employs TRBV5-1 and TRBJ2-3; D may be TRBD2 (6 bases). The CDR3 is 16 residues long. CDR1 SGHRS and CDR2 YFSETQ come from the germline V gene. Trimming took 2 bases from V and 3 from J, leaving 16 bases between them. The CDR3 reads CASSFGPETSTDTQYF. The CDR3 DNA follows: TGCGCCAGCAGCTTCGGGCCCGAGACTAGTACAGATACGCAGTATTTT.

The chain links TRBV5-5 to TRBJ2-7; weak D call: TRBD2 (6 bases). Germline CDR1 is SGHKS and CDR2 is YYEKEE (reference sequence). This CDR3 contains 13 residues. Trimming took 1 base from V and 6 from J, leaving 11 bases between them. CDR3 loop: CASSLTRGGEQYV. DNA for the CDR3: TGTGCCAGCAGCTTGACGCGGGGAGGCGAGCAGTACGTC.

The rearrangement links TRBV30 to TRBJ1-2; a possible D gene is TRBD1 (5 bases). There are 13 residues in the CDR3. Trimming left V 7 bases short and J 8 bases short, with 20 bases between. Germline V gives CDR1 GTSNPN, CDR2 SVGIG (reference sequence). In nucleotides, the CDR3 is TGTGCCTCCACCGGGACTGTCATTAGCGGCTACACCTTC. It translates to CASTGTVISGYTF.

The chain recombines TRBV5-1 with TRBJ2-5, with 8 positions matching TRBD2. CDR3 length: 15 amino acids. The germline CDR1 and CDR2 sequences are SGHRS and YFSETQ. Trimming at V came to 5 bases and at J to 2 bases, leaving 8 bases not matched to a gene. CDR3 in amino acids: CASSVYGGEQETQYF. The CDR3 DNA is TGCGCCAGCAGTGTTTACGGGGGGGAACAAGAGACCCAGTACTTC.

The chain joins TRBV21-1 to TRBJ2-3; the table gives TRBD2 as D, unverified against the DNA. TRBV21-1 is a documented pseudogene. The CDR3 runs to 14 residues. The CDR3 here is CASSSGTITDTQYF. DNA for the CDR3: TGTGCCAGCAGCTCCGGGACTATCACAGATACGCAGTATTTT.

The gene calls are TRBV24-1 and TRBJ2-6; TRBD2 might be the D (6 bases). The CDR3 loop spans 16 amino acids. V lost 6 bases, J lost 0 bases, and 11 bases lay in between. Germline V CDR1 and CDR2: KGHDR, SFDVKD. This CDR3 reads CATSLGGASGANVLTF. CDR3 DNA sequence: TGTGCCACCAGTCTAGGAGGGGCCTCTGGGGCCAACGTCCTGACTTTC.

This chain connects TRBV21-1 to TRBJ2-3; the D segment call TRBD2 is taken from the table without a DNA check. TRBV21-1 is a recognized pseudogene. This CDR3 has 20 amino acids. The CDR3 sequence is CASSKVAGGLAGSSTDTQYF. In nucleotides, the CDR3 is TGTGCCAGCAGCAAAGTCGCTGGGGGACTAGCGGGCTCTAGCACAGATACGCAGTATTTT.

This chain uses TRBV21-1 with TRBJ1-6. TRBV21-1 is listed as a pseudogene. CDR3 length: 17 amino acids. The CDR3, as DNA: TGTGCCAGCAGCAAAACGAGGGTATATTTATATAATTCACCCCTCCACTTT. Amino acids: CASSKTRVYLYNSPLHF.

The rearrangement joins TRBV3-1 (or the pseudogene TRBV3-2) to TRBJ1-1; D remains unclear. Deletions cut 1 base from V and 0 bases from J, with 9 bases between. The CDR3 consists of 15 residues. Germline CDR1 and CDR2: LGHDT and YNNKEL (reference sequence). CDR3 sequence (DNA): TGTGCCAGCAGCCAAGGGCAGATAATGAACACTGAAGCTTTCTTT. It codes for CASSQGQIMNTEAFF.

The DNA of the CDR3 is TGTGCCAGCAGTACTTGGACAGGATACAATGAGCAGTTCTTC. Protein sequence: CASSTWTGYNEQFF. The chain recombines TRBV25-1 with TRBJ2-1, with 7 positions matching TRBD1. Germline assignment: CDR1 MGHDK and CDR2 SYGVNS. The V gene end was trimmed by 5 bases and the J gene end by 4 bases; junction bases not matched to a gene: 5. The CDR3 is made up of 14 amino acids.

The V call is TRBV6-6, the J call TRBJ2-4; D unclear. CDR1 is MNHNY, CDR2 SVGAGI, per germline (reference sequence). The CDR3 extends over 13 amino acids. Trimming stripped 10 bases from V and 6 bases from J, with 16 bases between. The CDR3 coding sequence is TGTGCCACAAACAACGGTGGTAGAAACATTCAGTACTTC. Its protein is CATNNGGRNIQYF.